These 14 T cell receptor beta chains were sequenced from one sample in a study of blood T cells in healthy people across ages. The authors ran a second PCR of about 7 to 11 cycles using a sample-barcoded 5' primer and a J-beta primer mix. TCRdb re-analysed the 5' RACE reads in MiXCR, keeping a single row per CDR3 protein. The data contain roughly 1.7 million distinct CDR3 sequences, approximately 32% of them seen just once; the ten biggest clones take up around 11%. Sequencing used blood. The receptors stem from a woman aged 25-40 years in good health.

This clonotype has only a few counts. J is TRBJ1-2 and V is TRBV29-1, with 8 nucleotides matching TRBD1. The length of the CDR3 is 11 residues. V shed 7 bases and J 11 bases; nucleotides not matched to a gene: 9. Germline V gene lookup returns CDR1 SQVTM and CDR2 ANQGSEA. This CDR3 reads CSAAGQGLYTF. In DNA form, the CDR3 reads TGCAGCGCTGCCGGACAGGGTTTGTACACCTTC. Supplemented by reference TRBV29-1 and TRBJ1-2, the full variable domain reads SAVISQKPSRDICQRGTSLTIQCQVDSQVTMMFWYRQQPGQSLTLIATANQGSEATYESGFVIDKFPISRPNLTFSTLTVSNMSPEDSSIYLCSAAGQGLYTFGSGTRLTVV.

This chain joins TRBV20-1 and TRBJ2-1; D tentatively reads TRBD1 or TRBD2 (6 bases each). Per the germline V gene, CDR1 is DFQATT and CDR2 is SNEGSKA (reference sequence). The V gene lost 4 bases and the J gene lost 7 bases, with 17 bases spanning the gap. There are 14 residues in the CDR3. The CDR3 reads CSAIGGKAGNEQFF. The CDR3 DNA follows: TGCAGTGCTATAGGGGGGAAGGCAGGGAATGAGCAGTTCTTC.

This clonotype was observed a few times. V and J are TRBV4-2 and TRBJ2-1; D unresolved. V lost 3 bases and J 6 bases, leaving 12 bases between the germline ends. In germline, CDR1 is LGHNA, CDR2 YNFKEQ. This CDR3 is 14 amino acids long. Written as DNA, the CDR3 is TGTGCCAGCAGCCATCACAAATTGTCCAATGAGCAGTTCTTC. This encodes CASSHHKLSNEQFF.

In this sample, this clonotype turned up a few times. V gene TRBV7-9 combines with J gene TRBJ2-7, with D possibly being TRBD2 (7 bases). Trimming left V 5 bases short and J 7 bases short, with 18 bases between. Germline V gives CDR1 SEHNR, CDR2 FQNEAQ (reference sequence). The CDR3 runs 14 residues. The CDR3 protein is CASSLAAGASEQYF. For the CDR3, the DNA is TGTGCCAGCAGCCTCGCGGCGGGGGCCTCAGAGCAGTACTTC.

The genes are TRBV5-1 and TRBJ2-3; D perhaps matches TRBD2 (6 bases). V lost 2 bases to trimming and J lost 2 bases, with 12 bases between them. CDR1 is SGHRS and CDR2 is YFSETQ in the germline V gene. This CDR3 region has 15 residues. The CDR3 loop is CASSFRDSPTDTQYF. The DNA for the CDR3 is TGCGCCAGCAGCTTCCGGGACTCTCCCACAGATACGCAGTATTTT.

This clonotype was detected a few times. V and J are TRBV7-9 and TRBJ1-4; no clear D gene. Germline loops: CDR1 SEHNR, CDR2 FQNEAQ (reference sequence). CDR3 length: 16 residues. Trimming cost V 7 bases and J 1 base, with 16 bases left between them. CDR3 nucleotide sequence: TGTGCCAGCACCCCCTTGTCCTGGGGAACTAATGAAAAACTGTTTTTT. The encoded protein is CASTPLSWGTNEKLFF.

The rearrangement links TRBV11-2 to TRBJ2-1; D call uncertain. The ends were cut back, 0 bases at V and 10 bases at J, with 10 bases in the middle. The CDR3 is 13 residues long. Germline V gene lookup returns CDR1 SGHAT and CDR2 FQNNGV. The CDR3 sequence is CASSLDLVQEQFF. In DNA form, the CDR3 reads TGTGCCAGCAGCTTAGACTTAGTGCAGGAGCAGTTCTTC.

As for this clonotype: At one of its ends the junction is not consistent with the germline gene, which may arise from a read error. The rearrangement joins TRBV12-3 or TRBV12-4 to TRBJ2-1, with D unclear. CDR3 length: 13 residues. The chain's CDR3 is CASSFLRSNERFF. Here the CDR3 DNA reads TGTGCCAGCAGTTTCCTGCGAAGTAATGAGCGGTTCTTC.

The V and J genes are TRBV28 and TRBJ2-7; 8 positions agree with TRBD1. The length of the CDR3 is 12 residues. Germline-derived CDR1 and CDR2 are MDHEN and SYDVKM. The trim removed 7 bases at V and 3 bases at J, leaving 2 bases unmatched. The CDR3 DNA reads as TGTGCCAGCATGGACAGGGTCTACGAGCAGTACTTC. It translates to CASMDRVYEQYF.

The V and J genes are TRBV27 and TRBJ2-1; 7 bases are a match to TRBD2. The germline V gene has CDR1 MNHEY and CDR2 SMNVEV (reference sequence). The CDR3 spans 16 residues. Trimming took 6 bases from V and 4 from J; bases not matched to a gene: 12. CDR3 sequence (DNA): TGTGCCAGCAGCTCGGGCGGGGGAGCTCCGTACAATGAGCAGTTCTTC. This encodes CASSSGGGAPYNEQFF.

V and J are TRBV3-1 and TRBJ2-5, with D perhaps assigned TRBD1 or TRBD2 (5 bases each). The J call is uncertain, as TRBJ2-7 better fits the DNA end. Germline V gene sequence: CDR1 LGHDT, CDR2 YNNKEL (reference sequence). The length of the CDR3 is 16 residues. The CDR3 DNA is TGTGCCAGCAGCCCTAACCCCGACCAGGGAGCCTACGAGCAGTACTTC. Amino acid sequence: CASSPNPDQGAYEQYF.

This clonotype was seen just once. Mismatch with germline at one junction end may stem from a read error. The gene calls are TRBV29-1 and TRBJ2-3, with D perhaps matching TRBD1 (5 bases). In germline, CDR1 is SQVTM, CDR2 ANQGSEA. This CDR3 is built from 11 residues. CDR3 nucleotides: TGCAGCGTTGTGGCTACAGGTACGCAGTATTTT. Translated: CSVVATGTQYF.

There are a few counts of this clonotype. The CDR3 region is CASSLMGGPEAFF. In DNA form, the CDR3 reads TGTGCCAGCAGCTTAATGGGGGGTCCTGAAGCTTTCTTT. The chain has TRBV5-5 and TRBJ1-1; D is perhaps TRBD1 (5 bases). This CDR3 is 13 amino acids long. Germline CDR1 is SGHKS and CDR2 is YYEKEE (reference sequence). V was pared by 2 bases and J by 6 bases, with 11 bases between.

For the CDR3, the DNA is TGTGCCAGCAGGGTAAAGAACACTGAAGCTTTCTTT. Translating gives CASRVKNTEAFF. The chain employs TRBV12-3 or TRBV12-4 and TRBJ1-1; D is unclear. Between the trimmed V and J ends, which lost 6 bases and 1 base, there was a span of 6 bases. The CDR3 covers 12 residues.